The 3 T cell receptor beta chains presented below share a single source sample, sequenced in a study of molecular identifiers for immune sequencing clone quantification. TCRdb reanalysed the PCR reads using MiXCR and keeps one entry per CDR3 protein. The profile shows around 480,000 distinct CDR3 sequences, about a fifth of them singletons. Sequencing was done on a sample of naive CD8+ T cells from blood, with Jurkat cell RNA spiked in. Subset described: FACS-sorted CD8+CD4-CCR7+CD45RA+ naive T cells. These TCRs come from a human donor in good health. Some libraries in this study had Jurkat cell RNA spiked in.

This clonotype was found a few times. The chain joins TRBV19 to TRBJ2-3; TRBD2 might be the D (6 bases). The CDR3 is made up of 13 amino acids. V lost 6 bases and J 3 bases, leaving 10 bases between the germline ends. CDR1 and CDR2 (germline): LNHDA, SQIVND (reference sequence). The CDR3 sequence is CASRAGRTDTQYF. CDR3 bases: TGTGCCAGTAGGGCGGGACGAACAGATACGCAGTATTTT. Complete variable domain (other parts from reference TRBV19 and TRBJ2-3): DGGITQSPKYLFRKEGQNVTLSCEQNLNHDAMYWYRQDPGQGLRLIYYSQIVNDFQKGDIAEGYSVSREKKESFPLTVTSAQKNPTAFYLCASRAGRTDTQYFGPGTRLTVL.

This clonotype was seen repeatedly, ten times or more. CDR3 in DNA: TGCAGTGCTGCTCATGGAGACCGACTACAATATGAGCAGTTCTTC. Amino acids: CSAAHGDRLQYEQFF. The V gene is TRBV20-1, the J gene TRBJ2-1; tentatively, D is TRBD2 (5 bases). V was clipped by 5 bases and J by 8 bases, with 22 bases between them. In germline, CDR1 is DFQATT, CDR2 SNEGSKA (reference sequence). This CDR3 is 15 amino acids long.

This clonotype was seen more than once but under ten times. The J gene is TRBJ2-4, the V gene TRBV11-3; D is undetermined. Per the germline V gene, CDR1 is SGHNT and CDR2 is YENEEA. V lost 1 base to trimming and J lost 0 bases, with 13 bases between them. This CDR3 is built from 17 residues. The CDR3 here is CASSLGTVTLAKNIQYF. The CDR3 DNA follows: TGTGCCAGCAGCTTAGGCACAGTAACTCTAGCCAAAAACATTCAGTACTTC.